Listed here are 26 T cell receptor beta chains from one sample, sequenced in a study of tumor and adjacent non-tumor tissue in lung cancer. The library came from three nested PCR rounds adapted from ARM-PCR protocols. TCRdb re-analysed the multiplex PCR reads in MiXCR, keeping a single row per CDR3 protein. The sample lists about 110,000 distinct CDR3 sequences; about 80% were seen once. No cell sorting was done before RNA was extracted from the tissue. Sequenced input: lung tumor tissue. These receptors originate from a man between 65 and 85 years old with non-small cell lung cancer.

On this clonotype: An end of the junction differs from the germline gene, which may be a read error. The rearrangement links TRBV6-5 to TRBJ2-7, with D unclear. Germline V gives CDR1 MNHEY, CDR2 SVGAGI. The CDR3 loop spans 16 amino acids. The chain's CDR3 is CASNYHPFSGSYEQYF. The CDR3 DNA follows: TGTGCCAGCAATTACCACCCGTTTAGTGGCTCCTACGAGCAATACTTC.

With respect to this clonotype: This could be a read error, since a much larger clone is one nucleotide away. CDR3 nucleotide sequence: TGTGCCAGCAGTTTTCGTATCGAGTATCAGCCCCAGCATTTT. Amino acids: CASSFRIEYQPQHF. This chain connects TRBV12-3 or TRBV12-4 to TRBJ1-5; the D is unclear. The CDR3 consists of 14 residues. Trimming took 3 bases from V and 5 from J, leaving 11 bases between them.

To note about this clonotype: The junction and the germline gene differ at one end; a read error may be behind it. The CDR3 DNA follows: TGTGCCAGCAGTCCTATGGGGAACTACAATGAACAGTTCTTC. Its translation is CASSPMGNYNEQFF. This chain connects TRBV11-3 to TRBJ2-1; the D is unclear. This CDR3 has 14 amino acids. Germline V lookup: CDR1 SGHNT, CDR2 YENEEA.

This clonotype has just a few counts. This may come from a read error, since a much larger clone is one base off. This chain connects TRBV13 to TRBJ2-3; 12 nucleotides agree with TRBD2. This CDR3 spans 16 amino acids. CDR1 and CDR2 from the germline V gene are PRHDT and FYEKMQ (reference sequence). CDR3 in DNA: TGTACCAGCAGCAAAGGGACTAGCGGGAGCACAGATACGCAGTATTTT. It specifies CTSSKGTSGSTDTQYF.

The chain links TRBV6-2 or TRBV6-3 to TRBJ2-5; D not resolved. The CDR3 sequence is 14 residues long. V was clipped by 6 bases and J by 0 bases, with 11 bases between them. From germline, CDR1 is MNHEY and CDR2 SVGEGT. The CDR3 here is CASRQTPYQETQYF. The CDR3 DNA reads TGTGCCAGCAGACAAACACCGTACCAAGAGACCCAGTACTTC.

This clonotype turned up a few times. Possible read error: a much larger clone is one base away. This chain uses TRBV9 with TRBJ2-6; D might be TRBD2 (5 bases). CDR3 length: 14 amino acids. The germline CDR1 and CDR2 sequences are SGDLS and YYNGEE. This chain's CDR3 is CVSSVGTGANVLTF. As DNA, the CDR3 is TGTGTCAGCAGCGTCGGGACTGGGGCCAACGTCCTGACTTTC.

As to this clonotype: This could be a read error, since a much larger clone is one nucleotide away. The chain employs TRBV28 and TRBJ2-5; 10 bases agree with TRBD1. The CDR3 contains 15 residues. The ends lost 7 bases at V and 4 bases at J; junction bases unmatched: 9. Germline CDR1 reads MDHEN; CDR2 reads SYDVKM. The CDR3 reads CASIPGTGVIETQYF. The CDR3 DNA is TGTGCCAGCATACCCGGGACAGGGGTCATAGAGACCCAGTACTTC.

In the case of this clonotype: A much more abundant neighbour one base away suggests this may be a read error. This chain joins TRBV28 and TRBJ2-1; D unclear. Germline V gene sequence: CDR1 MDHEN, CDR2 SYDVKM. The V and J ends lost 6 bases and 9 bases respectively, with 15 bases between them. The CDR3 consists of 13 residues. CDR3 coding DNA: TGTGCCAGCAGACCCCCAATAACCTGTGAGCAGTTCTTC. Amino acids: CASRPPITCEQFF. Filled out from reference TRBV28 and TRBJ2-1, the complete variable domain reads DVKVTQSSRYLVKRTGEKVFLECVQDMDHENMFWYRQDPGLGLRLIYFSYDVKMKEKGDIPEGYSVSREKKERFSLILESASTNQTSMYLCASRPPITCEQFFGPGTRLTVL.

V is TRBV4-3 and J is TRBJ2-1; 8 nucleotides line up with TRBD2. CDR3 size: 17 residues. J was trimmed by 15 bases and V by 6 bases; bases with no gene match: 25. Germline CDR1 reads LGHNA; CDR2 reads YSLEER. CDR3 DNA sequence: TGCGCCAGCAGTCAAAACCCAGCGGGAGCTGAATACAATGAGTTGTTCTTC. Its protein is CASSQNPAGAEYNELFF.

The V and J genes are TRBV6-1 and TRBJ1-1; D may be TRBD1 (6 bases). The CDR3 runs to 15 residues. Germline V gene data show CDR1 as MNHNS and CDR2 as SASEGT. V dropped 8 bases and J dropped 5 bases, with 21 bases sitting between them. CDR3 bases: TGTGCCAGCGGTACGAGACAGGTGACGCAAACTGAAGCTTTCTTT. Residues: CASGTRQVTQTEAFF.

About this clonotype itself: A junction boundary mismatches the germline segment, possibly from a read error. The chain joins TRBV29-1 to TRBJ2-5; D might be TRBD1 (6 bases). In germline, CDR1 is SQVTM, CDR2 ANQGSEA. CDR3 length: 16 amino acids. CDR3 in amino acids: CNAKPHVQTGQETQYF. CDR3 nucleotides: TGTAACGCCAAGCCCCACGTCCAGACAGGTCAAGAGACCCAGTACTTC.

Turning to this clonotype: A much larger clone lies a single base off, so this may be a read error. This chain joins TRBV10-3 and TRBJ1-2, with D perhaps TRBD1 (5 bases). The CDR3 has 13 amino acids. Germline CDR1 ENHRY, CDR2 SYGVKD. V lost 6 bases and J lost 4, with 12 bases in between. DNA for the CDR3: TGTGCCATCAGATCGGACATGGGCTATGGCTACACCTTC. Its protein is CAIRSDMGYGYTF.

About this clonotype itself: Germline is not matched at one junction end, which may reflect a read error. CDR3 residues: CDNRLIRVGGRDTVAFF. As DNA, the CDR3 is TGTGACAACAGACTTATCCGGGTCGGGGGCCGGGACACTGTAGCTTTCTTT. The chain recombines TRBV6-5 with TRBJ1-1; weak D call: TRBD1 (6 bases). Per the germline V gene, CDR1 is MNHEY and CDR2 is SVGAGI. The CDR3 has 17 amino acids.

This chain uses TRBV10-3 with TRBJ2-1; possibly TRBD1 for D (5 bases). This CDR3 comprises 13 residues. Germline V gene sequence: CDR1 ENHRY, CDR2 SYGVKD. This CDR3 is CTGRDSSYNEQFF. CDR3 in DNA: TGTACCGGCCGAGACAGTTCCTACAATGAGCAGTTCTTC.

The genes are TRBV11-2 and TRBJ1-1; 8 bases are a match to TRBD1. V trimming: 7 bases; J trimming: 3 bases; junction bases outside the gene matches: 10. In germline, CDR1 is SGHAT, CDR2 FQNNGV. The CDR3 length is 15 residues. In nucleotides, the CDR3 is TGTGCCAGCATCCTACCCGCGACAGGGGACACTGAAGCTTTCTTT. Amino acids: CASILPATGDTEAFF. Variable domain in full (rest from reference TRBV11-2 and TRBJ1-1): EAGVAQSPRYKIIEKRQSVAFWCNPISGHATLYWYQQILGQGPKLLIQFQNNGVVDDSQLPKDRFSAERLKGVDSTLKIQPAKLEDSAVYLCASILPATGDTEAFFGQGTRLTVV.

This clonotype appeared once. An end of the junction differs from the germline gene, which may be a read error. CDR3 coding DNA: TGTGCCAGCAGCGTCAGACAGGGGGATAACTATGGCTGCACCTTC. Translated: CASSVRQGDNYGCTF. This chain links TRBV7-9 with TRBJ1-2, with TRBD1 matching 9 bases. The CDR3 sequence is 15 residues long. Germline V gene sequence: CDR1 SEHNR, CDR2 FQNEAQ (reference sequence).

The genes are TRBV4-1 and TRBJ2-1; D possibly corresponds to TRBD1 (6 bases). The CDR3 totals 17 residues. Germline CDR1 MGHRA, CDR2 YSYEKL. Trimming removed 7 bases at V and 1 base at J, with 20 bases between. CDR3 protein: CASIPSTGTRSYNEQFF. The CDR3, as DNA: TGCGCCAGCATACCATCCACGGGGACAAGGTCCTACAATGAGCAGTTCTTC.

Comment on this clonotype: At one end the junction does not follow the germline gene, possibly because of a read error. The genes are TRBV12-3 or TRBV12-4 and TRBJ2-5; D tentatively reads TRBD1 or TRBD2 (5 bases each). This CDR3 has 15 amino acids. As DNA, the CDR3 is TGTGCCAGCAGTTTAGCCCGGGACGGGGATGAGACACAGTACTTC. Residues: CASSLARDGDETQYF.

In regard to this clonotype: The junction departs from the called germline gene at one end, perhaps through a read error. The rearrangement joins TRBV11-2 to TRBJ2-7; possibly TRBD2 for D (7 bases). Germline CDR1 and CDR2: SGHAT and FQNNGV. The CDR3 extends over 14 amino acids. The CDR3 here is CASSGDNISYEQCF. The DNA for the CDR3 is TGTGCTAGCAGCGGGGACAACATAAGCTACGAGCAGTGCTTC.

With regard to this clonotype: This may be a read error, as it is one base from a much larger clone. V is TRBV28 and J is TRBJ2-1; D gene uncertain. Germline CDR1 and CDR2: MDHEN and SYDVKM. The CDR3 is made up of 11 amino acids. The V end lost 7 bases, the J end lost 4 bases, and 5 bases lay between the germline ends. The CDR3 DNA sequence: TGTGCCAGCAATTCTTACAATGAGCAGTTCTTC. Translation gives CASNSYNEQFF.

Of note for this clonotype: The junction and the germline gene differ at one end; a read error may be behind it. V usage is TRBV20-1 and J usage is TRBJ2-5; no clear D. Germline values: CDR1 DFQATT, CDR2 SNEGSKA (reference sequence). The CDR3 is 14 residues long. The CDR3 loop is CSVRDTRQEETQYF. In DNA, the CDR3 is TGTAGTGTTAGAGATACGAGACAAGAAGAGACCCAGTACTTC.

Concerning this clonotype: It is likely a read error, because the conserved phenylalanine at the end of the CDR3 is missing. The chain joins TRBV10-3 to TRBJ2-1; D is uncertain. The germline CDR1 and CDR2 sequences are ENHRY and SYGVKD. The CDR3 is 16 residues long. V was pared by 0 bases and J by 2 bases, with 11 bases between. The CDR3 protein is CAISESASATYNEQFS. CDR3 coding DNA: TGTGCCATCAGTGAGTCGGCGAGTGCAACCTACAATGAGCAGTTCTCC.

Regarding this clonotype: The junction and the germline gene differ at one end; a read error may be behind it. This chain uses TRBV10-2 with TRBJ2-7, with a possible D match to TRBD1 (6 bases). The CDR3 runs 13 residues. Germline CDR1 WSHSY, CDR2 SAAADI. The DNA of the CDR3 is TGCCCCAGCAGAACGACAGGATTCTACGAGCAGTGCTTC. Translating it yields CPSRTTGFYEQCF.

As for this clonotype: The CDR3 end shows no conserved phenylalanine or tryptophan, and so a read error is likely. The DNA is omitted, as the CDR3 cannot be located on it reliably, and the CDR3 follows TCRdb's listing. The chain couples TRBV11-2 to TRBJ2-3; the table's D call, TRBD1, has no DNA check behind it. The CDR3 length equals 16 residues, ends included. Germline assignment: CDR1 SGHAT and CDR2 FQNNGV. The CDR3 here is CASSVGVHNEQYLQPG.

There are a few counts of this clonotype. This is likely a read error, given that the CDR3 carries no conserved phenylalanine or tryptophan at its end. Because the CDR3's place on the DNA is in doubt, the DNA is left out and the CDR3 is given as listed by TCRdb. The chain couples TRBV10-2 to TRBJ2-1; whether TRBD1, the table's D call, matches the DNA was not checked. The CDR3 extends over 15 residues, inclusive of both ends. Germline CDR1 is WSHSY and CDR2 is SAAADI. The CDR3 loop is CASRSPGPSSHELFL.

Notes on this clonotype: Because the CDR3 is missing its conserved closing phenylalanine or tryptophan, this is likely a read error. The chain carries TRBV6-1 and TRBJ1-6; possible D gene TRBD1, 5 bases. From germline, CDR1 is MNHNS and CDR2 SASEGT. This CDR3 has 19 amino acids. In DNA form, the CDR3 reads TGTGCCAACAGTGAAGCAATGAGGGGAGAGGCCCAGAGTAATTCACCCCTCCACCTT. Amino acids: CANSEAMRGEAQSNSPLHL.